Listed below are T cell receptor beta chains from one sample, sequenced in a study of prognosis after radiotherapy for stage I lung cancer. From the multiplex PCR reads, TCRdb called clonotypes with MiXCR, one entry per CDR3 protein. The sample has around 12,000 distinct CDR3 sequences, approximately 50% seen once; the top ten hold 7%. The sequenced sample was PBMCs, obtained before or after stereotactic body radiation therapy (not recorded which). The receptor set was obtained from a donor older than 45 with non-small cell lung cancer. CDR3s include the opening cysteine and the closing phenylalanine or tryptophan. A D gene is named only where the DNA matches it firmly. The size entry is marked missing in some rows and otherwise reads once, few, many or a size class.

v_call	j_call	d_call	clone_size	cdr3_nt	cdr3_aa
TRBV19	TRBJ2-1	NA	medium-sized	TGTGCCAGTAGTACTGCTAGTCGGGATGAGCAGTTCTTC	CASSTASRDEQFF
TRBV7-2	TRBJ1-3	NA	medium-sized	TGTGCCAGCAGCTTAGCCTGGAGGTCCGGAAACACCATATATTTT	CASSLAWRSGNTIYF
TRBV6-1	TRBJ2-7	NA	medium-sized	TGTGCCAGCAGAGCCTGGGAACAGGTCCCTCGGGACGAGCAGTACTTC	CASRAWEQVPRDEQYF
TRBV19	TRBJ2-1	NA	NA	TGTGCCAGTAGTACTTGCCCCGGACCCCACAATGAGCAGTTCTTC	CASSTCPGPHNEQFF
TRBV30	TRBJ2-2	NA	medium-sized	TGTGCCTGGAGGGGACTGTCTGGTTTCACCGGGGAGCTGTTTTTT	CAWRGLSGFTGELFF
TRBV7-9	TRBJ1-5	NA	medium-sized	TGTGCCAGCACCCCCGGGGGGCGTCAGCCCCAGCATTTT	CASTPGGRQPQHF
TRBV28	TRBJ1-1	NA	NA	TGTGCCAGCGACAGCCTTAACACTGAAGCTTTCTTT	CASDSLNTEAFF
TRBV30	TRBJ1-6	NA	NA	TGTGCCTTGGACGTCGCCGGGTCCTATAATTCACCCCTCCACTTT	CALDVAGSYNSPLHF
TRBV2	TRBJ2-2	NA	medium-sized	TGTGCCAGCAAGAGGACTCCGAACACCGGGGAGCTGTTTTTT	CASKRTPNTGELFF
TRBV6-2/TRBV6-3	TRBJ1-1	NA	NA	TGTGCCAGCAGTCTAGGTCCCATTAACACTGAAGCTTTCTTT	CASSLGPINTEAFF
TRBV3-1	TRBJ2-1	TRBD2	many	TGTGCCAGCAGCCAAGCCAGCGGGAGATTTGGCCGGGACAATGAGCAGTTCTTC	CASSQASGRFGRDNEQFF
TRBV2	TRBJ2-1	NA	NA	TGTGCCAGCAGTTCCGACCGGGGCACCTACAATGAGCAGTTCTTC	CASSSDRGTYNEQFF
TRBV7-2	TRBJ2-7	NA	NA	TGTGCCAGCAGCCTAGGGGCTTACGAGCAGTACTTC	CASSLGAYEQYF
TRBV6-1	TRBJ1-6	NA	NA	TGTGACAGCAGAATCTCCAGCCGTAATTCACCCCTCCACTTT	CDSRISSRNSPLHF
TRBV14	TRBJ2-1	NA	NA	TGTGCCAGCAGCCTACGGCGGGGTACGATCGATGAGCAGTTCTTC	CASSLRRGTIDEQFF
TRBV19	TRBJ2-7	NA	once	TGTGCCAGTAGTACCCACCATGGGGGGTCAACCGAGCAGTACTTC	CASSTHHGGSTEQYF
TRBV6-1	TRBJ2-2	NA	NA	TGTGCCAGCAGTGTTGAGGGCACCTTGGAGCTGTTTTTT	CASSVEGTLELFF
TRBV19	TRBJ2-7	NA	NA	TGTGCCAGTAGTATGGGGCACGAGCAGTACTTC	CASSMGHEQYF
TRBV20-1	TRBJ2-6	NA	medium-sized	TGCAGTGCCTTCCGTGGCGGCGTTCCCCCTGGGGCCAACGTCCTGACTTTC	CSAFRGGVPPGANVLTF
TRBV13	TRBJ2-7	TRBD1	many	TGTGCCAGCAGCCCAGGGACAGCCTACGAGCAGTACTTC	CASSPGTAYEQYF
TRBV6-5	TRBJ2-2	NA	NA	TGTGCCAGCAGTTACGCCCTTGCAGGTAGGGGGACCTGGGAGCTGTTTTTT	CASSYALAGRGTWELFF
TRBV12-5	TRBJ1-5	TRBD1	medium-sized	TGTGCTAGTGGTTTCCCGGACAGGGTTCAGCCCCAGCATTTT	CASGFPDRVQPQHF
TRBV15	TRBJ1-2	NA	medium-sized	TGTGCCACCAGCAACCCTAATGGGGGCTACACCTTC	CATSNPNGGYTF
TRBV5-1	TRBJ2-7	NA	medium-sized	TGCGCCAGCAGCTTGGGTTCCGCAAACTACGAGCAGTACTTC	CASSLGSANYEQYF
TRBV11-2	TRBJ2-1	TRBD2	medium-sized	TGTGCCAGCAGCCCCCAGGGAGGGCCTTCCTACAATGAGCAGTTCTTC	CASSPQGGPSYNEQFF
TRBV20-1	TRBJ1-1	NA	NA	TGCAGTGTTAGAGCGAACACTGAAGCCTTCTTT	CSVRANTEAFF
TRBV5-1	TRBJ1-1	NA	medium-sized	TGCGCCAGCAAAGAAATGACAGCCGGGGCCACTGAAGCTTTCTTT	CASKEMTAGATEAFF
TRBV6-1	TRBJ2-5	NA	medium-sized	TGTGCCGCGGGGTCGCAAGAGACCCAGTACTTC	CAAGSQETQYF
TRBV7-2	TRBJ2-7	NA	medium-sized	TGTGCCAGCAGCATAGGGGGGTACGAGCAGTACTTC	CASSIGGYEQYF
TRBV27	TRBJ2-1	NA	medium-sized	TGTGCCAGCAGGCTTAGAGTCCACAATGAGCAGTTCTTC	CASRLRVHNEQFF
TRBV6-2/TRBV6-3	TRBJ2-7	NA	NA	TGTGCCAGCAGTTACGGGTACTCCTACGAGCAGTACTTC	CASSYGYSYEQYF
TRBV6-4	TRBJ2-5	NA	many	TGTGCCAGGCAACGGGGAGAGACCCAGTACTTC	CARQRGETQYF
TRBV27	TRBJ1-1	NA	many	TGTGCCAGCATTGGTCAGGGCATGAACACTGAAGCTTTCTTT	CASIGQGMNTEAFF
TRBV20-1	TRBJ1-1	NA	medium-sized	TGCAGTGCAGCTATCGACTGGGGGACTGAAGCTTTCTTT	CSAAIDWGTEAFF
TRBV4-1	TRBJ1-5	NA	medium-sized	TGCGCCAGCAGCCAAATCCAGGGGAATCAGCCCCAGCATTTT	CASSQIQGNQPQHF
TRBV12-3/TRBV12-4	TRBJ2-7	TRBD1	NA	TGTGCCAGCAGGGCGAGTGGACAGGCCTACGAGCAGTACTTC	CASRASGQAYEQYF
TRBV2	TRBJ2-7	TRBD1	NA	TGTGCGTGGCAGGGGGATTCCTACGAGCAGTACTTC	CAWQGDSYEQYF
TRBV19	TRBJ1-4	NA	medium-sized	TGTGCCAGCCGCTCGCGTCGGACTAATGAAAAACTGTTTTTT	CASRSRRTNEKLFF